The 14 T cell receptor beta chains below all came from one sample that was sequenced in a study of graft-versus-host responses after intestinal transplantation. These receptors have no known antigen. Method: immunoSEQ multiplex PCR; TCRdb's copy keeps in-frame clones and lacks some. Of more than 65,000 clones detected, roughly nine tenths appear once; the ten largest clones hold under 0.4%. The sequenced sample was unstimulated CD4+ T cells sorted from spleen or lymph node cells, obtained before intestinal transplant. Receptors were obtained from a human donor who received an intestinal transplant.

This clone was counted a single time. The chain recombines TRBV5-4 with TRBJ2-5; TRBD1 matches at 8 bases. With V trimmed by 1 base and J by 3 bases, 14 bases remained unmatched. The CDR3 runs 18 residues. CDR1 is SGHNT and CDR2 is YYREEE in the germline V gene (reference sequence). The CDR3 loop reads CASSLRVLATGEKETQYF. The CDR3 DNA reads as TGTGCCAGCAGCTTGAGAGTCTTAGCGACAGGGGAAAAAGAGACCCAGTACTTC.

DNA for the CDR3: TGTGCCAGCAGTTACGGTTCCCTAGCGGGGAAAGAGACCCAGTACTTC. Amino acid sequence: CASSYGSLAGKETQYF. V is TRBV6-5 and J is TRBJ2-5, with 9 bases fitting TRBD2. The CDR3 length is 16 residues. CDR1 MNHEY and CDR2 SVGAGI come from the germline V gene. V trimming: 2 bases; J trimming: 3 bases; junction bases outside the gene matches: 7.

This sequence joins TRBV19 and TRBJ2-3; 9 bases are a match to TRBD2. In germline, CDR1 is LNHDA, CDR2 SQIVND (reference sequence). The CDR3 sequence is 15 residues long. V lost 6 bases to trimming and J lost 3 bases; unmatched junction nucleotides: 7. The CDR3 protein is CASSVGLAGTDTQYF. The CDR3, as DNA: TGTGCCAGTAGCGTGGGCCTAGCGGGAACAGATACGCAGTATTTT.

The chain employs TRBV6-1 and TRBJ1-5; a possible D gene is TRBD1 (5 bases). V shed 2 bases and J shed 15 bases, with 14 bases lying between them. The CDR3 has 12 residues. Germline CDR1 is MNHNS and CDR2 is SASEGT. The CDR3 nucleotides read TGTGCCAGCAGTGAACGGGCAGGGAATATGCATTTT. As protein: CASSERAGNMHF.

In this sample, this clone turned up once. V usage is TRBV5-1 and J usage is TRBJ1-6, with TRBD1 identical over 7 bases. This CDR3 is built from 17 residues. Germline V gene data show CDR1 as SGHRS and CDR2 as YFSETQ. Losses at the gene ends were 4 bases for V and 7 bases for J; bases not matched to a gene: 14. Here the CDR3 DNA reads TGCGCCAGCAGCAGCTTTCTTTCGAACAGGGGAAATTCACCCCTCCACTTT. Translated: CASSSFLSNRGNSPLHF.

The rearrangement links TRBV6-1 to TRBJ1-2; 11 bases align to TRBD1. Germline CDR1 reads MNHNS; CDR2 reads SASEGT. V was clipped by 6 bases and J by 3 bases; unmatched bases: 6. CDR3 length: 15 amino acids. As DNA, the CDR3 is TGTGCCAGCAGCGGACAGGGGGCGCGTGACTATGGCTACACCTTC. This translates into CASSGQGARDYGYTF.

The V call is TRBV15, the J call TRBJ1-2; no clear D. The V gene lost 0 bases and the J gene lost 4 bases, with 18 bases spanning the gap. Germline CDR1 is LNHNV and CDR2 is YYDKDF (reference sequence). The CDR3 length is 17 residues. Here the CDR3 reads CATSRDRVMVRGYGYTF. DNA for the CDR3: TGTGCCACCAGCAGAGATAGGGTCATGGTCCGGGGCTATGGCTACACCTTC. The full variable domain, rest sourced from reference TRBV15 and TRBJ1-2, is DAMVIQNPRYQVTQFGKPVTLSCSQTLNHNVMYWYQQKSSQAPKLLFHYYDKDFNNEADTPDNFQSRRPNTSFCFLDIRSPGLGDTAMYLCATSRDRVMVRGYGYTFGSGTRLTVV.

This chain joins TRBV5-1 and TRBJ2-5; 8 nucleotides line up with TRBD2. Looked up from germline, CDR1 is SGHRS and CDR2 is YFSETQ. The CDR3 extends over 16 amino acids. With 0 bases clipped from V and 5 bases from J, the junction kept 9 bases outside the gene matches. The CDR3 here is CASSLASGSKIETQYF. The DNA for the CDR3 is TGCGCCAGCAGCTTGGCTAGCGGGTCCAAGATTGAGACCCAGTACTTC.

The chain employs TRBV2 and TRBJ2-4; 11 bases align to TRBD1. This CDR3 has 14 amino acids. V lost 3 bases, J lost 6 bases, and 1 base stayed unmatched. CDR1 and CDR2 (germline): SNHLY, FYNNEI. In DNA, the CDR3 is TGTGCCAGCAGTGAGGGACAGGGGGGAAACATTCAGTACTTC. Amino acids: CASSEGQGGNIQYF.

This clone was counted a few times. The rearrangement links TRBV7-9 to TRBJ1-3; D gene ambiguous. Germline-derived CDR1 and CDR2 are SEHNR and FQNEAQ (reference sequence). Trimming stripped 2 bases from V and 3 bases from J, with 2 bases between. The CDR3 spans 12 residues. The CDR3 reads CASSLLGNTIYF. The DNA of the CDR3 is TGTGCCAGCAGCTTACTTGGAAACACCATATATTTT.

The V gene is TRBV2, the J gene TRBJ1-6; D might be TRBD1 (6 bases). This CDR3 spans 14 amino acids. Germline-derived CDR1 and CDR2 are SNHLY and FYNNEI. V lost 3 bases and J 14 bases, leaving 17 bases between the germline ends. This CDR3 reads CASSETPGETTLHF. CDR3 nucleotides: TGTGCCAGCAGTGAGACGCCAGGGGAAACGACCCTCCACTTT.

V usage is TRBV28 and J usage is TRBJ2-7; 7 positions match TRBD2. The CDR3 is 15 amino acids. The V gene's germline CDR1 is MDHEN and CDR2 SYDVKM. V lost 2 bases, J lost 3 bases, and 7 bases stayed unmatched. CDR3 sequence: CASSLRLAERYEQYF. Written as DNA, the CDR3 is TGTGCCAGCAGTTTACGGCTAGCGGAGCGCTACGAGCAGTACTTC.

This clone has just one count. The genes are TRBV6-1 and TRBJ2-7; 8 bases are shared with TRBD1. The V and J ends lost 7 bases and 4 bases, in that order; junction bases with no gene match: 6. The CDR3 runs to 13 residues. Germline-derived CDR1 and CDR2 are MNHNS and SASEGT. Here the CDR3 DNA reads TGTGCCAGCAACGGACAGGGTGGGTACGAGCAGTACTTC. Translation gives CASNGQGGYEQYF.

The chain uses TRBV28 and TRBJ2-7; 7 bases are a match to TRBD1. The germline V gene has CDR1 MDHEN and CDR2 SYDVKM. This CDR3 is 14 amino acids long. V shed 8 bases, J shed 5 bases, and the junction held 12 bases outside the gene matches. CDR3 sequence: CASGQGVLSDEQYF. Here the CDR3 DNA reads TGTGCCAGCGGGCAGGGGGTTCTTTCAGACGAGCAGTACTTC.